This T cell receptor beta chain is drawn from a study of cytomegalovirus exposure and HLA in healthy donors. A word on this clone: Its cognate antigen is unknown.

Notes on the study in general: Presence/absence analysis assumed near-uniform sequencing depth across donors.

60 Vbeta and 13 Jbeta primers were used in PCR. Measured with immunoSEQ multiplex PCR; TCRdb has only the in-frame clones, and not every one. Counted here are approximately 170,000 clones, roughly 80% occurring once; the ten biggest clones make up 1% to 1.5%. CDR3 size: 12 residues. Between the trimmed V and J ends, which lost 0 bases and 7 bases, there was a span of 8 bases. Germline V gene sequence: CDR1 SGHRS, CDR2 YFSETQ. This TCR came from a man in his fifties or sixties in good health and CMV-seropositive. The sequenced sample was PBMCs. This sequence joins TRBV5-1 and TRBJ2-7, with a weak D call TRBD2 (6 bases). CDR3 bases: TGCGCCAGCAGCTTGGGAGCGGGTGAGCAGTACTTC. This codes for CASSLGAGEQYF.